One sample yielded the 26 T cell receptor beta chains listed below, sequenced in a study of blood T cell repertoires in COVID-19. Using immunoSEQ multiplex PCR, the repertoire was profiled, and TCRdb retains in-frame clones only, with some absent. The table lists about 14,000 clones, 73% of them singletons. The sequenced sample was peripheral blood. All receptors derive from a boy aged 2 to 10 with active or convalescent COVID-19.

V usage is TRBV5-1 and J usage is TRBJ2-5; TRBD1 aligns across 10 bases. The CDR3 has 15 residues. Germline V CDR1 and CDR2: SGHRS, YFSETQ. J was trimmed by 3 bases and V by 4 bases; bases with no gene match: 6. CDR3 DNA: TGCGCCAGCAGCCCGGGGACAGGGGTTAAAGAGACCCAGTACTTC. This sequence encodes CASSPGTGVKETQYF.

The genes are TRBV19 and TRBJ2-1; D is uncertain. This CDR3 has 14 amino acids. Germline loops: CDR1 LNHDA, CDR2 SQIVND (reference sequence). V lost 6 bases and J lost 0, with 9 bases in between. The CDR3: CASRETYSYNEQFF. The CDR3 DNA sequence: TGTGCCAGTAGAGAGACTTACTCCTACAATGAGCAGTTCTTC.

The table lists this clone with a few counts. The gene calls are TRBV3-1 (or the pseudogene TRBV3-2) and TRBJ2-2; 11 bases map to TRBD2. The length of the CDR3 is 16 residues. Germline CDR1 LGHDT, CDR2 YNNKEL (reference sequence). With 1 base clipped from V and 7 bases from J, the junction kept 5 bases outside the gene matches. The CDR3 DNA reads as TGTGCCAGCAGCCAAGGACTAGCGGGATATGGCGGGGAGCTGTTTTTT. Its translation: CASSQGLAGYGGELFF.

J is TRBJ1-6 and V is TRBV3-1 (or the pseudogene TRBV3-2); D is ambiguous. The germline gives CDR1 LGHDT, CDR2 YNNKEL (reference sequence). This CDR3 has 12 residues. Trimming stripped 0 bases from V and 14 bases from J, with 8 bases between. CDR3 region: CASSQEGVTLHF. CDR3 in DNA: TGTGCCAGCAGCCAAGAGGGCGTAACCCTCCACTTT.

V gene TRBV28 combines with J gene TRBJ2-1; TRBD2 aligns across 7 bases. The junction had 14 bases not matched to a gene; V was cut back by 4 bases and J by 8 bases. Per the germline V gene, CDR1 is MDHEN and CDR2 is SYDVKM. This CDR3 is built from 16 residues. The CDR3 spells CASSSLTSEEGHEQFF. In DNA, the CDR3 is TGTGCCAGCAGTTCTCTCACTAGCGAGGAGGGCCATGAGCAGTTCTTC. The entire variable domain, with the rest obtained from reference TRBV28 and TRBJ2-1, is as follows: DVKVTQSSRYLVKRTGEKVFLECVQDMDHENMFWYRQDPGLGLRLIYFSYDVKMKEKGDIPEGYSVSREKKERFSLILESASTNQTSMYLCASSSLTSEEGHEQFFGPGTRLTVL.

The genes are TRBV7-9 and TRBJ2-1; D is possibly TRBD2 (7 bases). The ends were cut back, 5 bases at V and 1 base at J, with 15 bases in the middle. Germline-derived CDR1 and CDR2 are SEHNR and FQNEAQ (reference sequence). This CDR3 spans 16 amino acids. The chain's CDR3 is CASSEGGAGSYNEQFF. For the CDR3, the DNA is TGTGCCAGCAGCGAAGGGGGGGCCGGGTCCTACAATGAGCAGTTCTTC.

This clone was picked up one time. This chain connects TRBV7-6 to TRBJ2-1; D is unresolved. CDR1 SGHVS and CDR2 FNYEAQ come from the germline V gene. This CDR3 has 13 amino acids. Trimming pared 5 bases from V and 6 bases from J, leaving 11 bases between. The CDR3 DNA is TGTGCCAGCAGCCCGTTCGGTCCCAATGAGCAGTTCTTC. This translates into CASSPFGPNEQFF. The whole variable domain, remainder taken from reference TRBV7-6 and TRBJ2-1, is GAGVSQSPRYKVTKRGQDVALRCDPISGHVSLYWYRQALGQGPEFLTYFNYEAQQDKSGLPNDRFSAERPEGSISTLTIQRTEQRDSAMYRCASSPFGPNEQFFGPGTRLTVL.

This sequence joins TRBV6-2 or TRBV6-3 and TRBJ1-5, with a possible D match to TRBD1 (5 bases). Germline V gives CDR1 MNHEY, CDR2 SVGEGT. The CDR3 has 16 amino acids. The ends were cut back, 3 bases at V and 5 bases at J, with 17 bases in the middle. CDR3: CASSYFRGRAYQPQHF. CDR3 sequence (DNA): TGTGCCAGCAGTTATTTTAGGGGAAGGGCCTATCAGCCCCAGCATTTT.

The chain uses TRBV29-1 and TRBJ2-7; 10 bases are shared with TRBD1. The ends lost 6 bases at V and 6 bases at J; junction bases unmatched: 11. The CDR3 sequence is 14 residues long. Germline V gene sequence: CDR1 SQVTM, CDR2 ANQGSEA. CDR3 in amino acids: CSVGTGAQSSEQYF. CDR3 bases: TGCAGCGTGGGGACAGGGGCGCAGTCGTCCGAGCAGTACTTC.

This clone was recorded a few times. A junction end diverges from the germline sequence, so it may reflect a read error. The CDR3 coding sequence is TGTGCCAGCAGTTTAATCCCCAGCTTC. Encoded protein: CASSLIPSF. V usage is TRBV28 and J usage is TRBJ1-2; no definite D call. The CDR3 runs to 9 residues. The germline V gene encodes CDR1 MDHEN and CDR2 SYDVKM.

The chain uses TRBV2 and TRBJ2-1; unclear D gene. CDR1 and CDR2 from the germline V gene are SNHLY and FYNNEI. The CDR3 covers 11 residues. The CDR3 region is CARGEYNEQFF. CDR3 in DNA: TGTGCGAGAGGAGAGTACAATGAGCAGTTCTTC.

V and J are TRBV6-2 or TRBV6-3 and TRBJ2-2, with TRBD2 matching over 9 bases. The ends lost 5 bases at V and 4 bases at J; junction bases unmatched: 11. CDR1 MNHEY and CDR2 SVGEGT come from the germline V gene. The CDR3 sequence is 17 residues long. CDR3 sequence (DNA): TGTGCCAGCAGTCACCGGGGGGGACTAGCAGGCACCGGGGAGCTGTTTTTT. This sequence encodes CASSHRGGLAGTGELFF.

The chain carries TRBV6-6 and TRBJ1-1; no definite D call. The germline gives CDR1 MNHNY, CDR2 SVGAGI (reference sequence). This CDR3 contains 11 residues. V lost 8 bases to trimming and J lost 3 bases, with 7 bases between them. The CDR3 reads CASATYTEAFF. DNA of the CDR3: TGTGCCAGCGCCACTTACACTGAAGCTTTCTTT.

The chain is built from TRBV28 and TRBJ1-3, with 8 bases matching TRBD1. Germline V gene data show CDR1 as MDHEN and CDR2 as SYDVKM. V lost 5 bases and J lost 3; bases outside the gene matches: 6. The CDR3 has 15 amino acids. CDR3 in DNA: TGTGCCAGCAGTGGGCAGGGGGCACGTGGAAACACCATATATTTT. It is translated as CASSGQGARGNTIYF. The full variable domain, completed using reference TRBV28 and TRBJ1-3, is DVKVTQSSRYLVKRTGEKVFLECVQDMDHENMFWYRQDPGLGLRLIYFSYDVKMKEKGDIPEGYSVSREKKERFSLILESASTNQTSMYLCASSGQGARGNTIYFGEGSWLTVV.

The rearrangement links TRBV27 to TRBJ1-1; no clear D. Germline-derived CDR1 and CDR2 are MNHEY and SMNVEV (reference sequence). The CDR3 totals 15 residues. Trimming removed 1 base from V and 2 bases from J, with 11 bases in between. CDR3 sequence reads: CASSLFGGPNTEAFF. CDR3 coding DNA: TGTGCCAGCAGTTTATTCGGCGGCCCCAACACTGAAGCTTTCTTT.

For the CDR3, the DNA is TGCGCCAGCACGCTACAGGGGGCTTCTACTAATGAAAAACTGTTTTTT. Amino acid sequence: CASTLQGASTNEKLFF. The chain uses TRBV5-1 and TRBJ1-4, with 9 bases that match TRBD1. V shed 6 bases, J shed 2 bases, and the junction held 8 bases outside the gene matches. This CDR3 spans 16 amino acids. Germline V gene data show CDR1 as SGHRS and CDR2 as YFSETQ.

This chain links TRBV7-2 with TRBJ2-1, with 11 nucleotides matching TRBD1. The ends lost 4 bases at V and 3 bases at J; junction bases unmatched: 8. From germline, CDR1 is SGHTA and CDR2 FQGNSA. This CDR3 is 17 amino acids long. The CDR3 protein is CASSSLLGTGGYNEQFF. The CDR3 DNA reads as TGTGCCAGCAGCTCCCTGCTCGGGACAGGGGGCTACAATGAGCAGTTCTTC.

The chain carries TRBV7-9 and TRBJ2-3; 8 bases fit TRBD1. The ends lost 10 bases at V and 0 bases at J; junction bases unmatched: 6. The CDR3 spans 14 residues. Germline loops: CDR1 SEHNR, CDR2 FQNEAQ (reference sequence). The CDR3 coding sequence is TGTGCCATTTCCCGGACAGGGAGCACAGATACGCAGTATTTT. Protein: CAISRTGSTDTQYF. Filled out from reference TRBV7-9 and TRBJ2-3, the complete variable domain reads DTGVSQNPRHKITKRGQNVTFRCDPISEHNRLYWYRQTLGQGPEFLTYFQNEAQLEKSRLLSDRFSAERPKGSFSTLEIQRTEQGDSAMYLCAISRTGSTDTQYFGPGTRLTVL.

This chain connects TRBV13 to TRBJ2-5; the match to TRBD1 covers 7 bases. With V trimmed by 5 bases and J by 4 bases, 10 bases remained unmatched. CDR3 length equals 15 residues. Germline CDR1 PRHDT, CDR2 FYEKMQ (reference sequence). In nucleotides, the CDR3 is TGTGCCAGCAGCCCCCGAAGGGGGCCCCGAGAGACCCAGTACTTC. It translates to CASSPRRGPRETQYF.

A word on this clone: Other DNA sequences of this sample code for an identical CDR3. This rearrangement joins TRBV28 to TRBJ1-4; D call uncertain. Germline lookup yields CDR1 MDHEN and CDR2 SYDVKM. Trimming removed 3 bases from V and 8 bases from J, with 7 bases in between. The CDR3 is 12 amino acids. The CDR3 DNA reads TGTGCCAGCAGTTTGTTTTCAGAAAAACTGTTTTTT. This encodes CASSLFSEKLFF.

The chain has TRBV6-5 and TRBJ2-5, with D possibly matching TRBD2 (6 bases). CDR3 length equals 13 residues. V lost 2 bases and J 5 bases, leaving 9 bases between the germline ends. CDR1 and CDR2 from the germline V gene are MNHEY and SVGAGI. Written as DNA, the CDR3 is TGTGCCAGCAGTTACGGGAGGCGGGAGACCCAGTACTTC. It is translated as CASSYGRRETQYF.

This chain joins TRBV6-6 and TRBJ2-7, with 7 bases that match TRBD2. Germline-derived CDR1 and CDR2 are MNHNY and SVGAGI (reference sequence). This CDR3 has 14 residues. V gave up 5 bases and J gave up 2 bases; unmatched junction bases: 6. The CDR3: CASSPSGATYEQYF. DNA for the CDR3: TGTGCCAGCAGTCCCAGCGGGGCTACCTACGAGCAGTACTTC.

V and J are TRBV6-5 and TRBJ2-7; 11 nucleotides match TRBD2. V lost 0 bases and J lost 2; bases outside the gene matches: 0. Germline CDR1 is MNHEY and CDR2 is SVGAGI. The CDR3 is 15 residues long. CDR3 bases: TGTGCCAGCAGTTACTCACTAGCGGGGGCCTACGAGCAGTACTTC. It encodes CASSYSLAGAYEQYF.

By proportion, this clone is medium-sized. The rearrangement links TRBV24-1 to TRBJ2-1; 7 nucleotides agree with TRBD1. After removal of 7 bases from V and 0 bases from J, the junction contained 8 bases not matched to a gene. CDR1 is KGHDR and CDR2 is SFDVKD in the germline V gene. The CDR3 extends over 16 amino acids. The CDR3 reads CATRRTGQDSYNEQFF. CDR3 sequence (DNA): TGTGCCACCAGAAGAACAGGACAGGACTCCTACAATGAGCAGTTCTTC.

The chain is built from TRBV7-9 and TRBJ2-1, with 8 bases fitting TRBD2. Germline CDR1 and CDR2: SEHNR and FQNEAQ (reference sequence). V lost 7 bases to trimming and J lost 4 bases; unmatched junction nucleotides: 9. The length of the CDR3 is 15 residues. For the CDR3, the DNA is TGTGCCAGCACCCTGAGCGGGAGTAGGTACAATGAGCAGTTCTTC. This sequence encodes CASTLSGSRYNEQFF. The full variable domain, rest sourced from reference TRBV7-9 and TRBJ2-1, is DTGVSQNPRHKITKRGQNVTFRCDPISEHNRLYWYRQTLGQGPEFLTYFQNEAQLEKSRLLSDRFSAERPKGSFSTLEIQRTEQGDSAMYLCASTLSGSRYNEQFFGPGTRLTVL.

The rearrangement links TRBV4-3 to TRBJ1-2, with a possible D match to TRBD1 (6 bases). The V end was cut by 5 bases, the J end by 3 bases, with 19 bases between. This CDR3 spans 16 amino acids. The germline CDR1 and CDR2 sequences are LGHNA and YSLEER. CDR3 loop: CASSAPSGDGDYGYTF. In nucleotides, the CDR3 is TGCGCCAGCAGCGCCCCGTCAGGGGATGGGGACTATGGCTACACCTTC.